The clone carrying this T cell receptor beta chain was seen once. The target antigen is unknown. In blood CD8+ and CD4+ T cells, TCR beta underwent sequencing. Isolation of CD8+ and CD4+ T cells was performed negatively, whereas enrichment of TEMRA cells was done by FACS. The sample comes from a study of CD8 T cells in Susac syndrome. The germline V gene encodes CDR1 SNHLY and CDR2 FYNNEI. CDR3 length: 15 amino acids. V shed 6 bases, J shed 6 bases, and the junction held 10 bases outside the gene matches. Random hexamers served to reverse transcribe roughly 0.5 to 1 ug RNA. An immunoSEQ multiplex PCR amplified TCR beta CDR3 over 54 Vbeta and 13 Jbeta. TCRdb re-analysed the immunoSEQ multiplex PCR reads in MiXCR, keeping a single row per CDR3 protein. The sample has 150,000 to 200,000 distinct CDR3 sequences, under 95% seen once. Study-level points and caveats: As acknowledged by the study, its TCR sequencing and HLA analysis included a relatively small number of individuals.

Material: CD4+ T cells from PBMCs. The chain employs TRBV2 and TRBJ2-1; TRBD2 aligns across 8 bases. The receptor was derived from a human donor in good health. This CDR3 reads CASRPDTGGVNEQFF. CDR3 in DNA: TGTGCCAGCAGGCCTGACACGGGAGGGGTCAATGAGCAGTTCTTC.